These 3 T cell receptor beta chains originate from one sample sequenced in a study of cytomegalovirus exposure and HLA in healthy donors. The PCR used 60 Vbeta and 13 Jbeta primers. TCRdb's copy holds only in-frame clones and misses some; the assay was immunoSEQ multiplex PCR. The repertoire includes 200,000 to 250,000 clones, about 83% of them detected once, and around 1.4% sits in the top ten. What was sequenced was PBMCs. These receptors originate from a girl between 10 and 17 years old in good health and CMV-seronegative.

The rearrangement uses TRBV5-1 and TRBJ2-3; TRBD2 aligns across 9 bases. V lost 1 base, J lost 4 bases, and 10 bases stayed unmatched. The CDR3 has 17 residues. CDR1 SGHRS and CDR2 YFSETQ come from the germline V gene. The CDR3 sequence is CASSLLASGTTADTQYF. CDR3 bases: TGCGCCAGCAGCTTGTTGGCTAGCGGGACTACTGCAGATACGCAGTATTTT.

The CDR3 region is CASRGPAGGPSSYNEQFF. CDR3 nucleotides: TGTGCCAGCAGGGGGCCCGCGGGGGGGCCAAGTTCCTACAATGAGCAGTTCTTC. This chain connects TRBV7-8 to TRBJ2-1; 9 bases agree with TRBD2. Germline V gives CDR1 SGHVS, CDR2 FQNEAQ. This CDR3 is 18 amino acids long. J was trimmed by 1 base and V by 6 bases; bases with no gene match: 13.

The chain uses TRBV7-2 and TRBJ1-2; D ambiguous. The CDR3 runs 15 residues. V was clipped by 1 base and J by 3 bases, with 12 bases between them. Germline-derived CDR1 and CDR2 are SGHTA and FQGNSA. The CDR3 sequence is CASSLGFPGYYGYTF. CDR3 sequence (DNA): TGTGCCAGCAGCTTAGGATTCCCGGGTTACTATGGCTACACCTTC. The complete variable domain, with remaining parts taken from reference TRBV7-2 and TRBJ1-2, reads GAGVSQSPSNKVTEKGKDVELRCDPISGHTALYWYRQSLGQGLEFLIYFQGNSAPDKSGLPSDRFSAERTGGSVSTLTIQRTQQEDSAVYLCASSLGFPGYYGYTFGSGTRLTVV.